This section outlines one TCR beta chain sequence together with its context. Produced via immunoSEQ multiplex PCR; TCRdb's table is partial and in-frame only. The data contain about 160,000 clones, about 80% of them singletons. These data come from a study of blood T cell repertoires in COVID-19. Study at large: Samples came from the United States, Italy and Spain, spanning acute and convalescent COVID-19.

This CDR3 spans 16 amino acids. V shed 0 bases, J shed 2 bases, and the junction held 6 bases outside the gene matches. CDR1 is SGDLS and CDR2 is YYNGEE in the germline V gene. Sample: PBMCs or T cells enriched from blood (not recorded which). V usage is TRBV9 and J usage is TRBJ1-2, with 8 bases aligning to TRBD1. The clonotype was recovered from a woman in her fifties or sixties who had recovered from COVID-19. CDR3 in DNA: TGTGCCAGCAGCGTAGAAGGGACAGGATCAAACTATGGCTACACCTTC. It is translated as CASSVEGTGSNYGYTF.